This T cell receptor (beta chain) stems from a study of CD4 T cells in relation to SARS-CoV-2 and coronaviruses. Study context: Shared crossreactive spike epitopes were mapped to their HLA restriction. Regarding the study as a whole: Pre-pandemic and post-infection samples never came from the same donor.

Between the trimmed V and J ends, which lost 4 bases and 2 bases, there was a span of 7 bases. Looked up from germline, CDR1 is LNHDA and CDR2 is SQIVND (reference sequence). The CDR3 spans 13 residues. Remarks on this clone: As yet, its antigen is unknown.

The repertoire was sequenced with immunoSEQ multiplex PCR; TCRdb's copy has only in-frame clones and lacks some. Among tens of thousands of clones listed, 92% were seen once. The chain employs TRBV19 and TRBJ2-3; maybe TRBD2 (5 bases). The sequencing sample was made of naive CD4+ T cells from PBMCs. The sample's subset: naive CD4+ T cells isolated by negative enrichment. This clonotype was obtained from an adult with COVID-19. The CDR3 sequence is CASSKAVTDTQYF. The CDR3 DNA sequence: TGTGCCAGTAGTAAAGCGGTCACAGATACGCAGTATTTT.